The clone carrying this TCR beta chain appeared a single time. Antigen: not known. The entry originates in a study of cytomegalovirus exposure and HLA in healthy donors. Study conclusions and caveats: Clonal expansion was found to be greater in HLA-associated TCR beta chains than in equally common others in a later analysis. Association of 16,951 TCR beta sequences with HLA alleles was found at 0.05 false discovery rate in a later analysis. Productive status was seen about 90% or about 30% of the time for most TCR beta V segments in an earlier analysis. Later analysis suggested links between common viral pathogens and several top significant clusters.

Amplification used 60 Vbeta primers and 13 Jbeta primers. Generated by immunoSEQ multiplex PCR, the TCRdb table keeps only in-frame clones and is missing some. The data hold 120,000 or so clones, with around 70% observed a single time. Source material: PBMCs. The TCR sequence derives from a woman aged 50 to 60 in good health and CMV-seropositive.

CDR3 DNA: TGCGCCAGCAGCTTAGCGGCGATCACAGATACGCAGTATTTT. Encoded protein: CASSLAAITDTQYF. The rearrangement uses TRBV5-1 and TRBJ2-3, with D maybe TRBD2 (5 bases). The ends were cut back, 2 bases at V and 2 bases at J, with 9 bases in the middle. This CDR3 region has 14 residues. From germline, CDR1 is SGHRS and CDR2 YFSETQ. Full variable domain (rest looked up from reference TRBV5-1 and TRBJ2-3): KAGVTQTPRYLIKTRGQQVTLSCSPISGHRSVSWYQQTPGQGLQFLFEYFSETQRNKGNFPGRFSGRQFSNSRSEMNVSTLELGDSALYLCASSLAAITDTQYFGPGTRLTVL.